The table lists the clone carrying this T cell receptor beta chain with a few counts. Its target is not known. These data belong to a study of T cells after yellow fever vaccination. Production of TCR cDNA was by 5'RACE template switching, which also added a universal primer site and UMIs. TCRdb recomputed calls from the 5' RACE reads with MiXCR, one row per CDR3 protein. Of 620,000 or so distinct CDR3 sequences listed, about 17% are singletons. Findings of the study overall: A weaker but faster secondary response was observed, peaking on day 5 versus 15.

This TCR derives from a man aged 18 to 30 who received the YFV17D yellow fever vaccine. The specimen comprised PBMCs, sampled about 5 days after the first yellow fever vaccination.

In DNA form, the CDR3 reads TGTGCCAGCAGCTCGCCGACTAGGGGTGAGCAGTTCTTC. Translation: CASSSPTRGEQFF. The chain links TRBV7-2 to TRBJ2-1; tentatively, D is TRBD2 (6 bases). V was pared by 4 bases and J by 9 bases, with 13 bases between. This CDR3 is 13 amino acids long. Germline V gene lookup returns CDR1 SGHTA and CDR2 FQGNSA. Drawing the rest from reference TRBV7-2 and TRBJ2-1, the complete variable domain is GAGVSQSPSNKVTEKGKDVELRCDPISGHTALYWYRQSLGQGLEFLIYFQGNSAPDKSGLPSDRFSAERTGGSVSTLTIQRTQQEDSAVYLCASSSPTRGEQFFGPGTRLTVL.